The clone carrying this T cell receptor (beta chain) was counted only a few times. The record originates from a study of identical twins. TCRdb reprocessed the 5' RACE reads via MiXCR and lists one record per CDR3 protein. The table has approximately 1.8 million distinct CDR3 sequences, about 31% seen once. V dropped 1 base and J dropped 2 bases, with 16 bases sitting between them. Germline assignment: CDR1 SGDLS and CDR2 YYNGEE. The CDR3 spans 17 residues. V and J are TRBV9 and TRBJ2-1; D is tentatively TRBD1 or TRBD2 (6 bases each). The specimen sequenced was cord blood. This receptor was identified in a newborn girl in good health. This CDR3 is CASSVTGGRGAYNEQFF. CDR3 bases: TGTGCCAGCAGCGTAACCGGGGGAAGGGGGGCCTACAATGAGCAGTTCTTC.